This T cell receptor beta chain came from a study of shared clonotypes between healthy human individuals. Trimming pared 1 base from V and 6 bases from J, leaving 9 bases between. The CDR3 spans 14 residues. The V gene's germline CDR1 is LNHDA and CDR2 SQIVND (reference sequence). At deep level, the assay was performed. In the source study's methods: In the immunoSEQ data, sequences were junction-only and lacked quality scores, so filtering differed. Some clones are missing from TCRdb's copy, which holds only in-frame ones; the method was immunoSEQ multiplex PCR. V and J calls and clone size are those listed in that table; D and trimming were worked out from the DNA. The sample lists hundreds of thousands of clones, 98% occurring once. Selected positively for CCR7 and CD45RO-negative, naive CD8 cells excluded terminally differentiated effector memory CD45RA+ cells. There were only Caucasian adults among the donors, and all lived in Nashville, Tennessee.

The rearrangement links TRBV19 to TRBJ2-2, with no clear D. The sample comprised naive CD8+ T cells sorted from blood. The TCR originated in a man aged 30 to 45 in good health. The CDR3 sequence: CASSIGAFAGELFF. CDR3 DNA sequence: TGTGCCAGTAGTATAGGCGCTTTCGCCGGGGAGCTGTTTTTT.